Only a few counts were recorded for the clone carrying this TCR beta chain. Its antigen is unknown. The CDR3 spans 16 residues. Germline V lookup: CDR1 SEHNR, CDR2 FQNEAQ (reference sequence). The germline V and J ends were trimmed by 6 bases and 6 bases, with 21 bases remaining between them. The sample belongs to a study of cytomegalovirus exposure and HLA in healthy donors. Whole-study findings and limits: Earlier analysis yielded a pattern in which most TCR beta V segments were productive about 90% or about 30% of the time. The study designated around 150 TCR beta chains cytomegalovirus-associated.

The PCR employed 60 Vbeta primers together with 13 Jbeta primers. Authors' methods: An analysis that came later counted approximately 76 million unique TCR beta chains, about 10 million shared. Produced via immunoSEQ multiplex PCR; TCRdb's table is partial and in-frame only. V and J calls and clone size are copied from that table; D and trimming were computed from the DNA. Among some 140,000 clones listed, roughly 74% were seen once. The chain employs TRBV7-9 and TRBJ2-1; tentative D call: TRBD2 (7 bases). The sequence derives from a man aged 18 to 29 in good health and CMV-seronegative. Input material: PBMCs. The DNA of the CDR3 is TGTGCCAGCAGACCCGGAGGGGGGGGTCGAGTCAATGAGCAGTTCTTC. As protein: CASRPGGGGRVNEQFF.